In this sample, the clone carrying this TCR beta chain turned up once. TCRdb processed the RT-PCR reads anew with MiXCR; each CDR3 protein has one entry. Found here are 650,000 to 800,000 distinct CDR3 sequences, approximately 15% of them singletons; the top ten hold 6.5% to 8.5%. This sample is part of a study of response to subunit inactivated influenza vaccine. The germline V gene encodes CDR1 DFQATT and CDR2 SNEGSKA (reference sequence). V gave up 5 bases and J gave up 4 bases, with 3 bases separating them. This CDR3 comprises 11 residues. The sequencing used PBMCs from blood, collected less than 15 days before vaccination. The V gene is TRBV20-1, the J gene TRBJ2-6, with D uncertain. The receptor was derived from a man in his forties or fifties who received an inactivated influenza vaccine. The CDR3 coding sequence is TGCAGTGCTCCAGGGGCCAACGTCCTGACTTTC. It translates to CSAPGANVLTF.